This record covers a single TCR beta chain. What it binds is unknown. CDR1 and CDR2 from the germline V gene are SGHKS and YYEKEE (reference sequence). Germline trimming cut 2 bases from V and 4 bases from J; bases unmatched to any gene: 13. The CDR3 length is 18 residues. These data belong to a study of OX40 agonist ivuxolimab in advanced cancers. Background on the study: At 0.01 to 10 mg/kg, ivuxolimab was administered intravenously to patients every 2 weeks. Dose-escalation patients were diagnosed with hepatocellular carcinoma, melanoma, renal cell cancer or head and neck cancer. Study-level results: Among some nonresponders, normalized T-cell clonal expansion was also low.

The method was immunoSEQ multiplex PCR; TCRdb's version includes in-frame clones alone and lacks a portion of them. This sample carries fewer than 65,000 clones, 80% to 90% of them seen once, and the ten largest clones take 5.2%. Peripheral blood came from all dose cohorts at three timepoints. The chain employs TRBV5-5 and TRBJ2-1; 9 bases are shared with TRBD1. The sequencing used CD4+ or CD8+ T cells sorted from blood, collected in a trial of the OX40 agonist ivuxolimab. The origin of this receptor is an adult with an advanced solid tumor such as melanoma, head and neck, liver or kidney cancer. The CDR3 spells CASSLSTRTGGMYNEQFF. In nucleotides, the CDR3 is TGTGCCAGCAGCTTAAGCACGAGAACAGGGGGCATGTACAATGAGCAGTTCTTC.